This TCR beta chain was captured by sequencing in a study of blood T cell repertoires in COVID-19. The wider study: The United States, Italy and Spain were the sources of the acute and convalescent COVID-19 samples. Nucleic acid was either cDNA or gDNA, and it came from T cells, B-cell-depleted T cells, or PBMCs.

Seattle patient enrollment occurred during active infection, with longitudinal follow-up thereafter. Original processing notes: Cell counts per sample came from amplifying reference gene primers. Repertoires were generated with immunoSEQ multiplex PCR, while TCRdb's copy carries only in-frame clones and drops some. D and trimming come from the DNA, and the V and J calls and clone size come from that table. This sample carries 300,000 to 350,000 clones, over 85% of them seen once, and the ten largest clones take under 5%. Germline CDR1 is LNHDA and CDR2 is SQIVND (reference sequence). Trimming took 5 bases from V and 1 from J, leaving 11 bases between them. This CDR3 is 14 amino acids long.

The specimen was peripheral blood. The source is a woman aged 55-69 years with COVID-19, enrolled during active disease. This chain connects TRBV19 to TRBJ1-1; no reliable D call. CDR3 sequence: CASSVRYTNTEAFF. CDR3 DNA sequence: TGTGCCAGTAGTGTCAGGTATACGAACACTGAAGCTTTCTTT.